Below are 2 T cell receptor beta chains sequenced from a single sample in a study of blood T cell repertoires in COVID-19. The method was immunoSEQ multiplex PCR; TCRdb's version includes in-frame clones alone and lacks a portion of them. The table lists just under 95,000 clones, around 80% of them singletons. The sequenced sample consisted of peripheral blood. The receptors derive from a human donor in a cohort sampled during active COVID-19.

The chain employs TRBV28 and TRBJ2-7; TRBD1 is a possible D gene (6 bases). The V gene's germline CDR1 is MDHEN and CDR2 SYDVKM. The CDR3 is made up of 14 amino acids. Trimming pared 6 bases from V and 3 bases from J, leaving 15 bases between. Here the CDR3 reads CASRATGQLYEQYF. In nucleotides, the CDR3 is TGTGCCAGCAGGGCTACGGGACAACTCTACGAGCAGTACTTC.

The chain employs TRBV10-2 and TRBJ2-5; 7 bases are a match to TRBD1. The germline CDR1 and CDR2 sequences are WSHSY and SAAADI. The V gene end was trimmed by 6 bases and the J gene end by 4 bases; junction bases not matched to a gene: 11. The CDR3 contains 15 residues. CDR3 nucleotides: TGCGCCAGCAGGGGGGACAGCCCTCGAGTAGAGACCCAGTACTTC. Protein: CASRGDSPRVETQYF.